This T cell receptor beta chain was sequenced for a study of control samples from healthy donors and cancer patients. Clones were sequenced by immunoSEQ multiplex PCR, and TCRdb holds only the in-frame ones, with some missing. Among tens of thousands of clones listed, around 78% were seen once. V was shortened by 4 bases and J by 9 bases, with 15 bases between the two germline ends. The germline CDR1 and CDR2 sequences are MNHEY and SMNVEV (reference sequence). This CDR3 spans 13 amino acids. Sequencing was carried out using blood. This chain joins TRBV27 and TRBJ1-2; tentative D call: TRBD1 (5 bases). The TCR was taken from a man between 60 and 75 years old in good health. As DNA, the CDR3 is TGTGCCAGCAGTTCACACACGGGGACTCGCTACACCTTC. Its translation: CASSSHTGTRYTF.